Listed here is a single T cell receptor (beta chain). This sample was taken from a study of blood T cell repertoires in COVID-19. On the study more broadly: Samples representing acute and convalescent COVID-19 were sourced from the United States, Italy and Spain. Sources were T cells, B-cell-depleted T cells, or PBMCs; the material itself was cDNA or gDNA.

This CDR3 region has 13 residues. J gave up 10 bases and V 4 bases, and 8 bases lay outside the gene matches. Original handling: Reference gene primer amplification yielded estimated nucleated cell counts. Method: immunoSEQ multiplex PCR; TCRdb's copy keeps in-frame clones and lacks some. V and J calls and clone size are given by that table; D and trimming were obtained from the DNA. The sample lists 60,000 to 75,000 clones; roughly 80% were seen once. This TCR was recovered from a woman aged 80 or over with acute or convalescent COVID-19. The sequencing sample was made of peripheral blood. The genes are TRBV12-3 or TRBV12-4 and TRBJ1-1, with 8 nucleotides matching TRBD1. CDR3 region: CASSSPRGRRAFF. In nucleotides, the CDR3 is TGTGCCAGCAGTTCTCCCAGGGGGCGCCGAGCTTTCTTT.